Below, 15 T cell receptor beta chains from the same sample are listed, as sequenced in a study of cytomegalovirus exposure and HLA in healthy donors. PCR employed 60 Vbeta and 13 Jbeta primers. Assay: immunoSEQ multiplex PCR; the TCRdb copy retains only in-frame clones and omits some. Of approximately 170,000 clones listed, approximately 76% are singletons. The sequencing input was PBMCs. The receptors stem from a woman younger than 35 in good health and CMV-seropositive.

The J gene is TRBJ2-1, the V gene TRBV7-2; the match to TRBD2 covers 14 bases. V was clipped by 4 bases and J by 7 bases; unmatched bases: 6. There are 16 residues in the CDR3. Per the germline V gene, CDR1 is SGHTA and CDR2 is FQGNSA. This chain's CDR3 is CASSSAGLAGGNEQFF. The CDR3 bases are TGTGCCAGCAGCTCTGCCGGACTAGCGGGGGGTAATGAGCAGTTCTTC.

This chain connects TRBV7-2 to TRBJ2-7; D is perhaps TRBD1 (6 bases). The CDR3 has 13 residues. Germline CDR1 is SGHTA and CDR2 is FQGNSA. With 4 bases removed from V and 6 bases from J, the gap between germline ends came to 13 bases. CDR3 region: CASSSIRGGEQYF. CDR3 nucleotide sequence: TGTGCCAGCAGCTCGATACGAGGGGGCGAGCAGTACTTC.

The chain employs TRBV18 and TRBJ2-1, with a tentative D call TRBD1 (6 bases). This CDR3 comprises 17 residues. Trimming removed 6 bases at V and 4 bases at J, with 22 bases between. Germline CDR1 is KGHSH and CDR2 is LQKENI. CDR3 sequence (DNA): TGTGCCAGCTCCTCACCAGGGAAGGGGACATTTTACAATGAGCAGTTCTTC. Its translation: CASSSPGKGTFYNEQFF.

The chain has TRBV2 and TRBJ2-1; D is undetermined. Germline assignment: CDR1 SNHLY and CDR2 FYNNEI. The CDR3 contains 13 residues. With 7 bases removed from V and 1 base from J, the gap between germline ends came to 8 bases. CDR3 amino acids: CASNSGSYNEQFF. In DNA form, the CDR3 reads TGTGCCAGCAACAGTGGGTCCTACAATGAGCAGTTCTTC.

J is TRBJ2-3 and V is TRBV12-5; D may be TRBD2 (6 bases). Germline CDR1 reads LGHNT; CDR2 reads FRNRAP. This CDR3 region has 15 residues. V was clipped by 6 bases and J by 4 bases, with 17 bases between them. The CDR3 region has the DNA TGTGCTAGTGGACTGGGAGGTGGAGATGCAGATACGCAGTATTTT. This encodes CASGLGGGDADTQYF.

The rearrangement joins TRBV5-4 to TRBJ2-2, with 7 bases lining up with TRBD1. This CDR3 is 16 amino acids long. J was trimmed by 4 bases and V by 0 bases; bases with no gene match: 6. CDR1 and CDR2 (germline): SGHNT, YYREEE (reference sequence). In DNA, the CDR3 is TGTGCCAGCAGCTTGGGGTTGGGACAGCGCACCGGGGAGCTGTTTTTT. As protein: CASSLGLGQRTGELFF.

This clone was seen once. V usage is TRBV29-1 and J usage is TRBJ1-1, with D tentatively TRBD1 (6 bases). This CDR3 has 11 residues. Germline V lookup: CDR1 SQVTM, CDR2 ANQGSEA. V was trimmed by 7 bases and J by 11 bases, leaving 17 bases between them. The CDR3 spells CSGRGAQGAFF. The CDR3 coding sequence is TGCAGCGGGCGGGGGGCGCAGGGGGCTTTCTTT.

The V gene is TRBV9, the J gene TRBJ1-1; 7 bases line up with TRBD1. The V gene end was trimmed by 4 bases and the J gene end by 7 bases; junction bases not matched to a gene: 10. Germline V CDR1 and CDR2: SGDLS, YYNGEE. The CDR3 has 14 amino acids. In nucleotides, the CDR3 is TGTGCCAGCAGCCCCACAGGGGTGGGAGGTGAAGCTTTCTTT. It is translated as CASSPTGVGGEAFF. Complete variable domain (other parts from reference TRBV9 and TRBJ1-1): DSGVTQTPKHLITATGQRVTLRCSPRSGDLSVYWYQQSLDQGLQFLIQYYNGEERAKGNILERFSAQQFPDLHSELNLSSLELGDSALYFCASSPTGVGGEAFFGQGTRLTVV.

The chain joins TRBV5-6 to TRBJ2-3; 10 nucleotides line up with TRBD2. This CDR3 has 14 residues. V shed 6 bases and J 3 bases; nucleotides not matched to a gene: 4. Germline V gene data show CDR1 as SGHDT and CDR2 as YYEEEE. The CDR3: CASKGLAITDTQYF. CDR3 DNA: TGTGCCAGCAAGGGACTAGCGATTACAGATACGCAGTATTTT.

The chain uses TRBV27 and TRBJ1-1; D unclear. The CDR3 runs 15 residues. Per the germline V gene, CDR1 is MNHEY and CDR2 is SMNVEV (reference sequence). With 4 bases removed from V and 3 bases from J, the gap between germline ends came to 15 bases. The CDR3 DNA reads as TGTGCCAGCAGTTCTCACGCGGTGGTCGACACTGAAGCTTTCTTT. It codes for CASSSHAVVDTEAFF.

The chain couples TRBV7-6 to TRBJ2-5; D may be TRBD2 (6 bases). The germline CDR1 and CDR2 sequences are SGHVS and FNYEAQ. The CDR3 consists of 14 residues. V lost 4 bases, J lost 0 bases, and 9 bases lay in between. The CDR3 loop is CASSSGVNQETQYF. The DNA for the CDR3 is TGTGCCAGCAGCTCGGGGGTAAACCAAGAGACCCAGTACTTC. Full variable domain (missing parts from reference TRBV7-6 and TRBJ2-5): GAGVSQSPRYKVTKRGQDVALRCDPISGHVSLYWYRQALGQGPEFLTYFNYEAQQDKSGLPNDRFSAERPEGSISTLTIQRTEQRDSAMYRCASSSGVNQETQYFGPGTRLLVL.

CDR3 nucleotide sequence: TGTGCCTGGAGTCTTAGCGGGGGTTACGAGCAGTACTTC. It is translated as CAWSLSGGYEQYF. The chain recombines TRBV30 with TRBJ2-7, with TRBD2 identical over 9 bases. V was pared by 2 bases and J by 4 bases, with 3 bases of the junction left unmatched. CDR1 is GTSNPN, CDR2 SVGIG, per germline (reference sequence). The CDR3 loop spans 13 amino acids. Full variable domain (remainder filled in from reference TRBV30 and TRBJ2-7): SQTIHQWPATLVQPVGSPLSLECTVEGTSNPNLYWYRQAAGRGLQLLFYSVGIGQISSEVPQNLSASRPQDRQFILSSKKLLLSDSGFYLCAWSLSGGYEQYFGPGTRLTVT.

The chain uses TRBV4-3 and TRBJ2-7; D is perhaps TRBD1 (5 bases). The CDR3 spans 14 residues. Germline lookup yields CDR1 LGHNA and CDR2 YSLEER. Trimming removed 4 bases at V and 0 bases at J, with 10 bases between. Here the CDR3 reads CASSRSRDSYEQYF. CDR3 DNA: TGCGCCAGCAGCCGAAGCAGGGACTCCTACGAGCAGTACTTC.

The rearrangement joins TRBV15 to TRBJ2-2; TRBD1 matches at 9 bases. The CDR3 runs to 18 residues. With V trimmed by 0 bases and J by 4 bases, 9 bases remained unmatched. Germline CDR1 and CDR2: LNHNV and YYDKDF (reference sequence). The CDR3 region is CATSRDFSGQGPTGELFF. CDR3 nucleotide sequence: TGTGCCACCAGCAGAGATTTCTCGGGACAGGGTCCCACCGGGGAGCTGTTTTTT.

The chain couples TRBV19 to TRBJ2-1, with unresolved D. This CDR3 has 13 amino acids. Trimming cost V 1 base and J 7 bases, with 8 bases left between them. CDR1 is LNHDA, CDR2 SQIVND, per germline (reference sequence). CDR3 residues: CASSIVAANEQFF. The CDR3 nucleotides are TGTGCCAGTAGTATAGTGGCGGCGAATGAGCAGTTCTTC.